A single sample is the source of the 30 T cell receptor beta chains below, sequenced in a study of blood T cells in healthy people across ages. For the second PCR, which ran for roughly 6 to 12 cycles, a sample-barcoded 5' primer and a J-beta primer mix were used. TCRdb itself ran the 5' RACE reads through MiXCR, one entry per CDR3 protein. The sample has over a million distinct CDR3 sequences, approximately 39% seen once. Sequenced material: blood. These receptors were collected from a woman aged 18-30 years in good health.

The chain is built from TRBV6-5 and TRBJ2-2; perhaps TRBD2 as D (6 bases). The CDR3 consists of 15 residues. Germline CDR1 and CDR2: MNHEY and SVGAGI. V lost 0 bases to trimming and J lost 8 bases, with 13 bases between them. The CDR3 region is CASSYSKVAGGELFF. DNA of the CDR3: TGTGCCAGCAGTTACTCGAAGGTGGCGGGGGGGGAGCTGTTTTTT.

This clonotype was picked up one time. The chain combines TRBV4-3 with TRBJ1-1; no reliable D call. Trimming removed 0 bases at V and 5 bases at J, with 7 bases between. Germline V gives CDR1 LGHNA, CDR2 YSLEER. There are 13 residues in the CDR3. The CDR3, as DNA: TGCGCCAGCAGCCAAGACGAGGGAACTGAAGCTTTCTTT. It is translated as CASSQDEGTEAFF.

This clonotype was seen ten or more times. The chain has TRBV28 and TRBJ2-5; D is unclear. This CDR3 is 16 amino acids long. The germline gives CDR1 MDHEN, CDR2 SYDVKM. The V end was cut by 5 bases, the J end by 1 base, with 17 bases between. The CDR3 region has the DNA TGTGCCAGCAGTCACGGGTGGGCCGCTGTCCAAGAGACCCAGTACTTC. This translates into CASSHGWAAVQETQYF.

The J gene is TRBJ1-4, the V gene TRBV20-1; no clear D. CDR1 DFQATT and CDR2 SNEGSKA come from the germline V gene (reference sequence). The V gene lost 5 bases and the J gene lost 8 bases, with 15 bases spanning the gap. CDR3 size: 13 residues. The CDR3 is CSAPTSKGEKLFF. In DNA, the CDR3 is TGCAGTGCTCCCACTTCGAAGGGCGAAAAACTGTTTTTT.

This clonotype has at least ten counts. This chain uses TRBV6-4 with TRBJ2-1; 11 positions agree with TRBD2. Trimming took 5 bases from V and 3 from J; bases not matched to a gene: 6. This CDR3 is built from 16 residues. Per germline, CDR1 MRHNA and CDR2 SNTAGT. This chain's CDR3 is CASSSTGTSGYNEQFF. The CDR3 bases are TGTGCCAGCAGTTCAACCGGGACTAGCGGCTACAATGAGCAGTTCTTC.

This chain connects TRBV9 to TRBJ2-7; a weak D match, TRBD1 (6 bases). Germline values: CDR1 SGDLS, CDR2 YYNGEE. The CDR3 runs 15 residues. The V end was cut by 5 bases, the J end by 0 bases, with 15 bases between. The CDR3 DNA follows: TGTGCCAGCAGTTTACAGGGTAGTTCCTCCTACGAGCAGTACTTC. Encoded protein: CASSLQGSSSYEQYF.

The chain carries TRBV6-5 and TRBJ1-1; D not resolved. V lost 8 bases and J 4 bases, leaving 17 bases between the germline ends. The CDR3 spans 14 residues. Per germline, CDR1 MNHEY and CDR2 SVGAGI. The CDR3 nucleotides are TGTGCCAGCTCACAACCCAATGAGGGCACTGAAGCTTTCTTT. This sequence encodes CASSQPNEGTEAFF.

This clonotype was recorded a few times. This rearrangement joins TRBV29-1 to TRBJ2-1; no firm D call. The CDR3 sequence is 14 residues long. From germline, CDR1 is SQVTM and CDR2 ANQGSEA. V was cut by 7 bases and J by 2 bases, with 15 bases left in between. This CDR3 reads CSAPGRAPYNEQFF. The DNA of the CDR3 is TGCAGCGCCCCCGGTCGCGCTCCCTACAATGAGCAGTTCTTC.

The chain employs TRBV6-4 and TRBJ2-1, with D tentatively TRBD2 (5 bases). V dropped 4 bases and J dropped 5 bases, with 12 bases sitting between them. In germline, CDR1 is MRHNA, CDR2 SNTAGT. There are 14 residues in the CDR3. The CDR3 nucleotides are TGTGCCAGCAGTGTTGCGGGTAACCACAATGAGCAGTTCTTC. It translates to CASSVAGNHNEQFF.

This sequence joins TRBV5-1 and TRBJ2-5; D is undetermined. The length of the CDR3 is 15 residues. Germline CDR1 and CDR2: SGHRS and YFSETQ. The V end was cut by 0 bases, the J end by 11 bases, with 20 bases between. The CDR3 loop is CASSLVAAVGNEQYF. The CDR3, as DNA: TGCGCCAGCAGCTTGGTTGCCGCGGTTGGCAATGAGCAGTACTTC.

This clonotype was counted only a few times. A junction boundary mismatches the germline segment, possibly from a read error. The V gene is TRBV10-3, the J gene TRBJ1-2, with 10 bases matching TRBD1. CDR3 length equals 15 residues. The germline gives CDR1 ENHRY, CDR2 SYGVKD. Written as DNA, the CDR3 is TGCGCCATCAGGGGGACAGGGGACATTAACTATGGCTACACCTTC. Its protein product is CAIRGTGDINYGYTF.

The V call is TRBV4-1, the J call TRBJ2-7, with 10 bases lining up with TRBD2. This CDR3 has 17 amino acids. Unmatched junction bases numbered 6, after V lost 0 bases and J lost 1 base. Germline V gives CDR1 MGHRA, CDR2 YSYEKL. In nucleotides, the CDR3 is TGCGCCAGCAGCCAAGATCTTTTGACTAGCGGGTCCTACGAGCAGTACTTC. Protein product: CASSQDLLTSGSYEQYF.

The V call is TRBV6-1, the J call TRBJ1-2; D is unresolved. Trimming took off 2 bases at V and 0 bases at J, with 7 bases between the two ends. The CDR3 contains 14 residues. The germline V gene has CDR1 MNHNS and CDR2 SASEGT. CDR3 sequence (DNA): TGTGCCAGCAGTGAACTGGAAGCTAACTATGGCTACACCTTC. Encoded protein: CASSELEANYGYTF.

This clonotype was observed a few times. V and J are TRBV12-3 or TRBV12-4 and TRBJ1-1; tentative D call: TRBD1 (5 bases). The CDR3 has 14 residues. The V and J ends lost 3 bases and 3 bases respectively, with 11 bases between them. DNA of the CDR3: TGTGCCAGCAGTTTCCGGGGGGTGGACACTGAAGCTTTCTTT. This encodes CASSFRGVDTEAFF.

This clonotype has just one count. The V gene is TRBV7-9, the J gene TRBJ2-1; TRBD2 aligns across 13 bases. The end of the DNA fits TRBJ2-7 better, so the J call may be wrong. Per the germline V gene, CDR1 is SEHNR and CDR2 is FQNEAQ (reference sequence). CDR3 length: 18 amino acids. Written as DNA, the CDR3 is TGTGCCAGCAGCTCTGGACTAGCGGGGGCGCCTTTCTACAATGAGCAGTACTTC. It codes for CASSSGLAGAPFYNEQYF.

V gene TRBV12-3 or TRBV12-4 combines with J gene TRBJ2-7; TRBD2 matches 12 bases. This CDR3 is 17 amino acids long. Trimming removed 3 bases from V and 3 bases from J; junction bases left unmatched: 9. The CDR3: CASSFLARTSGVYEQYF. In DNA form, the CDR3 reads TGTGCCAGCAGTTTCCTCGCCCGGACTAGCGGGGTCTACGAGCAGTACTTC.

The chain is built from TRBV29-1 and TRBJ1-2; D not resolved. Germline lookup yields CDR1 SQVTM and CDR2 ANQGSEA. Trimming took off 7 bases at V and 4 bases at J, with 13 bases between the two ends. The CDR3 length is 12 residues. The CDR3 DNA reads as TGCAGCGCCGTTCTGACCCGCTATGGCTACACCTTC. Translating gives CSAVLTRYGYTF.

This sequence joins TRBV12-3 or TRBV12-4 and TRBJ1-1; D is unclear. CDR3 length equals 12 residues. Trimming took off 8 bases at V and 4 bases at J, with 11 bases between the two ends. CDR3 protein: CASAIIGTEAFF. Written as DNA, the CDR3 is TGTGCCAGCGCTATAATAGGCACTGAAGCTTTCTTT.

J is TRBJ1-2 and V is TRBV30; possible D gene TRBD1, 6 bases. The CDR3 is made up of 14 amino acids. Germline V gene lookup returns CDR1 GTSNPN and CDR2 SVGIG (reference sequence). The V end lost 2 bases, the J end lost 6 bases, and 16 bases lay between the germline ends. CDR3 sequence reads: CAWSTYQGFDGYTF. The CDR3 nucleotides are TGTGCCTGGAGTACCTACCAGGGGTTTGATGGCTACACCTTC.

The CDR3 DNA sequence: TGTGCCAGCAGTTACTCTTCGCGTAGTGCGTCCTCCTACAATGAGCAGTTCTTC. Its translation is CASSYSSRSASSYNEQFF. The chain couples TRBV6-5 to TRBJ2-1, with no clear D. The length of the CDR3 is 18 residues. Germline V CDR1 and CDR2: MNHEY, SVGAGI. Trimming removed 0 bases from V and 0 bases from J, with 15 bases in between.

The chain links TRBV28 to TRBJ2-7, with 10 bases fitting TRBD2. The CDR3 is 16 residues long. After removal of 6 bases from V and 2 bases from J, the junction contained 10 bases not matched to a gene. Germline V gene data show CDR1 as MDHEN and CDR2 as SYDVKM. This CDR3 is CASRGLAGVSAYEQYF. The CDR3 DNA sequence: TGTGCCAGCAGGGGGCTAGCGGGAGTTTCGGCCTACGAGCAGTACTTC.

The chain uses TRBV4-3 and TRBJ1-1; TRBD1 aligns across 8 bases. Germline values: CDR1 LGHNA, CDR2 YSLEER. Trimming removed 5 bases from V and 10 bases from J; junction bases left unmatched: 15. The CDR3 length is 15 residues. CDR3 nucleotide sequence: TGCGCCAGCAGCTTAGGACAGGGTCTCACAAATGCAGCTTTCTTT. Translated: CASSLGQGLTNAAFF.

This clonotype has just a few counts. This chain links TRBV7-2 with TRBJ2-5; D gene uncertain. With the DNA end fitting TRBJ2-7 better, the J assignment may be wrong. The germline CDR1 and CDR2 sequences are SGHTA and FQGNSA. The CDR3 contains 13 residues. The CDR3 DNA follows: TGTGCCAGCGGCTCCACGACGCGGTACGAGCAGTACTTC. It yields the protein CASGSTTRYEQYF.

This clonotype was seen more than once but under ten times. This chain joins TRBV4-2 and TRBJ2-7, with D unresolved. Trimming took 0 bases from V and 4 from J, leaving 10 bases between them. The CDR3 totals 14 residues. The germline CDR1 and CDR2 sequences are LGHNA and YNFKEQ. CDR3 coding DNA: TGTGCCAGCAGCCAAGATCTTCGAGAATACGAGCAGTACTTC. Translation gives CASSQDLREYEQYF.

The genes are TRBV6-6 and TRBJ2-7; possibly TRBD1 or TRBD2 for D (7 bases each). Trimming removed 5 bases from V and 6 bases from J, with 20 bases in between. The length of the CDR3 is 15 residues. Germline CDR1 reads MNHNY; CDR2 reads SVGAGI (reference sequence). CDR3 DNA: TGTGCCAGCAGTCCCCAGGGGGGGGCCGCCTGCGAGCAGTACTTC. Translation gives CASSPQGGAACEQYF.

The rearrangement links TRBV12-3 or TRBV12-4 to TRBJ1-1, with 8 bases fitting TRBD1. The CDR3 runs 15 residues. V dropped 5 bases and J dropped 8; count of bases not matched to a gene: 13. CDR3 in DNA: TGTGCCAGCAGTCTACGACTACGGCAGGGGGCAGAAGCTTTCTTT. Protein product: CASSLRLRQGAEAFF.

The CDR3 DNA sequence: TGTGCCAGCAGCCAGTGGGGGCAATACGAGCAGTACTTC. Its translation is CASSQWGQYEQYF. J is TRBJ2-7 and V is TRBV3-1; D is possibly TRBD1 (6 bases). The CDR3 runs to 13 residues. V was cut by 3 bases and J by 4 bases, with 10 bases left in between. Germline CDR1 LGHDT, CDR2 YNNKEL (reference sequence).

V is TRBV11-2 and J is TRBJ2-7; 7 bases match TRBD1. The J call is in doubt because the DNA end fits TRBJ2-5 better. The CDR3 is 13 amino acids. Germline V lookup: CDR1 SGHAT, CDR2 FQNNGV. CDR3 sequence: CASNRGPQETQYF. CDR3 DNA: TGTGCCAGCAATAGGGGGCCCCAAGAGACCCAGTACTTC.

The V gene is TRBV12-3 or TRBV12-4, the J gene TRBJ2-3; 10 bases are a match to TRBD2. J was trimmed by 1 base and V by 5 bases; bases with no gene match: 6. This CDR3 has 16 amino acids. This chain's CDR3 is CASSPTLAGGTDTQYF. The CDR3 DNA reads TGTGCCAGCAGTCCAACTCTAGCGGGAGGCACAGATACGCAGTATTTT.

This chain joins TRBV12-3 or TRBV12-4 and TRBJ2-4; D perhaps matches TRBD2 (7 bases). Judging by the DNA end, TRBJ2-7 fits better; the J call may be wrong. CDR3 size: 16 residues. The DNA for the CDR3 is TGTGCCAGCAGTTTAATTCGGGGGGCCCTCTCCTACGAGCAGTACTTC. Protein sequence: CASSLIRGALSYEQYF.